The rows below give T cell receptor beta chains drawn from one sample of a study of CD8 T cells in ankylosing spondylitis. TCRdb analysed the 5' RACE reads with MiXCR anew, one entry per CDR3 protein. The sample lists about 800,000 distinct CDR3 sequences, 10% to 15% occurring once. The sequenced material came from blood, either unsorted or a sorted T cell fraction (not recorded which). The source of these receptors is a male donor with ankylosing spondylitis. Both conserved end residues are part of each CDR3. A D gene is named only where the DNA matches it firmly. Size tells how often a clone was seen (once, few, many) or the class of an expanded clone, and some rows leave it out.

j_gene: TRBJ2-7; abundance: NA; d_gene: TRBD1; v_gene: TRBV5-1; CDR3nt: TGCGCCAGCAGCTTGGGCCTCCGGGACAGCTCCTACGAGCAGTACTTC; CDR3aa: CASSLGLRDSSYEQYF
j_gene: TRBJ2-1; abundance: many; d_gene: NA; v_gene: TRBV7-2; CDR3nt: TGTGCCAGCAGCTTAGAGGCGGGATTTTACAATGAGCAGTTCTTC; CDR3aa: CASSLEAGFYNEQFF
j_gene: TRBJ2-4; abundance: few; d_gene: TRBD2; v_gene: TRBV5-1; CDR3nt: TGCGCCAGCAGCGGGACTAGCGGGAGCGAAAACATTCAGTACTTC; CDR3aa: CASSGTSGSENIQYF
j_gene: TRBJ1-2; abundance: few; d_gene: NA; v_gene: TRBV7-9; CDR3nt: TGTGCCAGCAGCTTGCAGTCCTATGGCTACACCTTC; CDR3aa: CASSLQSYGYTF
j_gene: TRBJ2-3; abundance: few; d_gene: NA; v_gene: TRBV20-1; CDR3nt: TGCAGTGCTGGGGCCCAGGGTGGGGGAAACACAGATACGCAGTATTTT; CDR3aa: CSAGAQGGGNTDTQYF
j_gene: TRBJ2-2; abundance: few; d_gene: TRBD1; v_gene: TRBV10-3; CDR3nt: TGTGCCATCAGAACCGGGACAGGGGATCCCGGGGAGCTGTTTTTT; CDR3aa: CAIRTGTGDPGELFF
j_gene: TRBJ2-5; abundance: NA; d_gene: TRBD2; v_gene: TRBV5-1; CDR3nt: TGCGCCAGCAGCGCGTCGACTAGCCTGGGGACCCAGTACTTC; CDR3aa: CASSASTSLGTQYF
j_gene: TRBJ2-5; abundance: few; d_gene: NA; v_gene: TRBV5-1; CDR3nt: TGCGCCAGCAGCTTAACAGGGAGGAGGGAAGAGACCCAGTACTTC; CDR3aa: CASSLTGRREETQYF
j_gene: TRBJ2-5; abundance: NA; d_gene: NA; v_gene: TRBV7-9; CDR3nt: TGTGCCAGCAGCCAGATAGCTGGGCGAGAGACCCAGTACTTC; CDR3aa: CASSQIAGRETQYF
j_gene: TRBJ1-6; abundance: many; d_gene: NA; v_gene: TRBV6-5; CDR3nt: TGTGCCAGCAGTTACTGGTTCGCCGGGGGCCTTTCACCCCTCCACTTT; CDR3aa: CASSYWFAGGLSPLHF
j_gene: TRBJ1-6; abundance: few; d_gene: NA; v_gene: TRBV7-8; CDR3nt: TGTGCCAGCAGCTTGGAACACCAGGATAATTCACCCCTCCACTTT; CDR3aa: CASSLEHQDNSPLHF
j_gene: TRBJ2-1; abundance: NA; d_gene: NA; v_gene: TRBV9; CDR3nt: TGTGCCAGCAGCGTGGGAATCCACAATGAGCAGTTCTTC; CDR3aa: CASSVGIHNEQFF
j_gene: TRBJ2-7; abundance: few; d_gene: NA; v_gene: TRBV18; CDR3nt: TGTGCCAGCTCACCAGGGGGCTGGGTTCGATCCTACGAGCAGTACTTC; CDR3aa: CASSPGGWVRSYEQYF
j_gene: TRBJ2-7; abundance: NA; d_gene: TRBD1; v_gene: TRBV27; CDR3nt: TGTGCCAGCAGTCCCCTCACTAGGGACAGCTCCTACGAGCAGTACTTC; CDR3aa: CASSPLTRDSSYEQYF
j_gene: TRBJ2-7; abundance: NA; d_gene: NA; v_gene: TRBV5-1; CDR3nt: TGCGCCAGCAGCTTCGACACTTACTCCTACGAGCAGTACTTC; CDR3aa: CASSFDTYSYEQYF
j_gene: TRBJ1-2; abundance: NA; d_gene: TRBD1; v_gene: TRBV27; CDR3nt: TGTGCCAGCAGTTCTATGTGGGACAGGGGGCAAGGGGGCTACACCTTC; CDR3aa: CASSSMWDRGQGGYTF
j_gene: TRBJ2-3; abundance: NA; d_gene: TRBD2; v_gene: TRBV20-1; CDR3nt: TGCAGTGCTATCCGGACTAGCGGGGTAGATACGCAGTATTTT; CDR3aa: CSAIRTSGVDTQYF
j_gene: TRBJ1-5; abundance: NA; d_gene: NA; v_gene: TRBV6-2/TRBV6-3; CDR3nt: TGTGCCAGCAGTTTCGGGGGGCAGGGCGATCAGCCCCAGCATTTT; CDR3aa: CASSFGGQGDQPQHF
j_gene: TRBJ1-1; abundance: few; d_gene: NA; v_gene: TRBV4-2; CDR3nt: TGTGCCAGCAGCCAAGAAGGGAGAGGGACTGAAGCTTTCTTT; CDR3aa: CASSQEGRGTEAFF
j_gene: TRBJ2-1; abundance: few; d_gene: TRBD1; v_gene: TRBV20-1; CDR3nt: TGCAGTGCTAGAGCGGGACAGTCCTACAATGAGCAGTTCTTC; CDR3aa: CSARAGQSYNEQFF
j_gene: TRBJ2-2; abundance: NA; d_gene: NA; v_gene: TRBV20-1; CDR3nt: TGCAGTGCCCCGTTGGGTGGGCGGAACACCGGGGAGCTGTTTTTT; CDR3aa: CSAPLGGRNTGELFF
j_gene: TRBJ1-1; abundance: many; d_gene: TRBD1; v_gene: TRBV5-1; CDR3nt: TGCGCCAGCAGCGGTGGAGGGGGCGGGAACACTGAAGCTTTCTTT; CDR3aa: CASSGGGGGNTEAFF